This entry concerns a single T cell receptor (beta chain). Individual cDNA molecules each received unique molecular identifiers attached to them. MiXCR, run by TCRdb on the 5' RACE reads, gives a single entry per CDR3 protein. The data hold some 80,000 distinct CDR3 sequences, with 5% observed a single time. This record comes from a study of early T cells in non-severe SARS-CoV-2 infection. The sequence came from an adult who was a healthcare worker with PCR-confirmed SARS-CoV-2 infection or an uninfected control (not recorded which). The sample consisted of whole blood, taken at baseline.

The CDR3 loop reads CASGQGANEQFF. The CDR3 DNA follows: TGTGCCAGCGGACAGGGGGCGAATGAGCAGTTCTTC. The rearrangement links TRBV19 to TRBJ2-1, with 11 bases matching TRBD1. V gave up 9 bases and J gave up 7 bases; unmatched junction bases: 2. The CDR3 covers 12 residues. Germline V gives CDR1 LNHDA, CDR2 SQIVND (reference sequence).